The 4 T cell receptor beta chains given below trace back to one sample, sequenced in a study of T cells in Graves' hyperthyroidism and ophthalmopathy. The CDR3 regions of TCR beta were amplified from RNA transcripts. TCR CDR3 underwent first-round RT-PCR with the HTBI primer set. MiXCR, run by TCRdb on the multiplex PCR reads, gives a single entry per CDR3 protein. The sample contains about 590,000 distinct CDR3 sequences, over 12% of which appear only once. Material: blood. Receptors were obtained from a woman aged 18-29 years with Graves' ophthalmopathy.

This clonotype was counted many times. The V call is TRBV5-1, the J call TRBJ1-2; 9 bases map to TRBD1. CDR3 size: 13 residues. Germline values: CDR1 SGHRS, CDR2 YFSETQ. V trimming: 4 bases; J trimming: 4 bases; junction bases outside the gene matches: 2. The CDR3 DNA reads as TGCGCCAGCAGCGCGACAGGGGGCTATGGCTACACCTTC. This translates into CASSATGGYGYTF.

This clonotype was detected only a few times. The chain is built from TRBV27 and TRBJ1-2; D perhaps matches TRBD1 (6 bases). Per germline, CDR1 MNHEY and CDR2 SMNVEV (reference sequence). The length of the CDR3 is 15 residues. The ends were cut back, 2 bases at V and 4 bases at J, with 14 bases in the middle. The CDR3 DNA reads TGTGCCAGCAGTTTAGGTACAGGGATGAGCTATGGCTACACCTTC. Its protein product is CASSLGTGMSYGYTF.

In this sample, this clonotype turned up a few times. The chain employs TRBV9 and TRBJ2-6, with 9 positions matching TRBD1. The ends lost 3 bases at V and 2 bases at J; junction bases unmatched: 6. The length of the CDR3 is 17 residues. From germline, CDR1 is SGDLS and CDR2 YYNGEE. The CDR3 spells CASSAQQGATGANVLTF. CDR3 coding DNA: TGTGCCAGCAGCGCTCAACAGGGGGCAACTGGGGCCAACGTCCTGACTTTC.

This rearrangement joins TRBV10-3 to TRBJ2-1; 9 nucleotides agree with TRBD2. The germline CDR1 and CDR2 sequences are ENHRY and SYGVKD. The CDR3 runs 14 residues. V lost 11 bases and J lost 6; bases outside the gene matches: 11. The CDR3 is CAVLIAGGTNEQFF. In nucleotides, the CDR3 is TGTGCCGTCCTGATTGCGGGAGGGACCAATGAGCAGTTCTTC.